The rows below give T cell receptor beta chains drawn from one sample of a study of technical replicates of blood from a few donors. Only in-frame clones appear in the TCRdb table, and some are missing; sequencing was by immunoSEQ multiplex PCR. The sample lists almost 90,000 clones, 94% occurring once. Source material: T cells isolated from PBMCs. The receptors were gathered from a human donor in good health. Each CDR3 is given with its conserved first and last residue. The order of the fields is V gene, D gene, J gene, clone size, CDR3 protein, CDR3 DNA. D genes are given only for firm matches. Only some rows state a clone size, as once, few, many or a class for expanded clones.

V gene: TRBV7-9
D gene: TRBD1
J gene: TRBJ2-2
clone size: NA
CDR3 protein: CASSQWDRGNTGELFF
CDR3 DNA: TGTGCCAGCAGCCAGTGGGACAGGGGAAACACCGGGGAGCTGTTTTTT

V gene: TRBV29-1
D gene: TRBD2
J gene: TRBJ2-7
clone size: once
CDR3 protein: CSVMSSAGGYEQYF
CDR3 DNA: TGCAGCGTTATGAGCTCGGCGGGAGGGTACGAGCAGTACTTC

V gene: TRBV27
D gene: NA
J gene: TRBJ1-1
clone size: NA
CDR3 protein: CASSLETGTKAFF
CDR3 DNA: TGTGCCAGCAGTTTGGAAACCGGGACAAAGGCTTTCTTT

V gene: TRBV5-1
D gene: NA
J gene: TRBJ1-5
clone size: many
CDR3 protein: CASSEGSPGLNQPQHF
CDR3 DNA: TGCGCCAGCAGCGAGGGTTCCCCGGGATTAAATCAGCCCCAGCATTTT

V gene: TRBV4-1
D gene: NA
J gene: TRBJ1-4
clone size: NA
CDR3 protein: CASSQSIGGVGEKLFF
CDR3 DNA: TGCGCCAGCAGCCAGAGTATAGGGGGAGTGGGGGAAAAACTGTTTTTT

V gene: TRBV9
D gene: NA
J gene: TRBJ2-3
clone size: NA
CDR3 protein: CASSVGGTRVTDTQYF
CDR3 DNA: TGTGCCAGCAGCGTAGGAGGGACACGGGTCACAGATACGCAGTATTTT

V gene: TRBV7-8
D gene: TRBD2
J gene: TRBJ2-3
clone size: NA
CDR3 protein: CASSSKRGVTDTQYF
CDR3 DNA: TGTGCCAGCAGCTCAAAGCGGGGGGTCACAGATACGCAGTATTTT

V gene: TRBV7-3
D gene: TRBD1
J gene: TRBJ2-1
clone size: NA
CDR3 protein: CASSLGDRGNEQFF
CDR3 DNA: TGTGCCAGCAGCTTAGGGGACAGGGGAAATGAGCAGTTCTTC

V gene: TRBV4-1
D gene: NA
J gene: TRBJ1-1
clone size: once
CDR3 protein: CASSYGRGTDTEAFF
CDR3 DNA: TGCGCCAGCAGCTACGGGAGAGGGACGGACACTGAAGCTTTCTTT

V gene: TRBV14
D gene: TRBD2
J gene: TRBJ2-1
clone size: NA
CDR3 protein: CASSQLGGASYNEQFF
CDR3 DNA: TGTGCCAGCAGCCAACTCGGGGGGGCCTCCTACAATGAGCAGTTCTTC

V gene: TRBV5-1
D gene: TRBD2
J gene: TRBJ2-5
clone size: NA
CDR3 protein: CASSLGASGKETQYF
CDR3 DNA: TGCGCCAGCAGCTTGGGGGCTAGCGGGAAAGAGACCCAGTACTTC

V gene: TRBV27
D gene: NA
J gene: TRBJ2-2
clone size: NA
CDR3 protein: CASSLELTNTGELFF
CDR3 DNA: TGTGCCAGCAGTTTAGAGTTAACGAACACCGGGGAGCTGTTTTTT

V gene: TRBV28
D gene: NA
J gene: TRBJ1-1
clone size: NA
CDR3 protein: CASSLMSEGNTEAFF
CDR3 DNA: TGTGCCAGCAGTTTAATGTCCGAGGGGAACACTGAAGCTTTCTTT

V gene: TRBV28
D gene: NA
J gene: TRBJ2-7
clone size: NA
CDR3 protein: CASSWGGYEQYF
CDR3 DNA: TGTGCCAGCAGTTGGGGAGGCTACGAGCAGTACTTC

V gene: TRBV4-1
D gene: TRBD1
J gene: TRBJ1-1
clone size: NA
CDR3 protein: CASSHLGGAVTEAFF
CDR3 DNA: TGCGCCAGCAGCCACCTAGGGGGCGCGGTCACTGAAGCTTTCTTT

V gene: TRBV29-1
D gene: NA
J gene: TRBJ2-7
clone size: NA
CDR3 protein: CSVVDSPLDYEQYF
CDR3 DNA: TGCAGCGTTGTTGACTCTCCTTTAGATTACGAGCAGTACTTC

V gene: TRBV18
D gene: TRBD2
J gene: TRBJ2-3
clone size: NA
CDR3 protein: CASSQRGGLTDTQYF
CDR3 DNA: TGTGCCAGCTCACAGCGGGGGGGCCTCACAGATACGCAGTATTTT

V gene: TRBV6-1
D gene: NA
J gene: TRBJ1-2
clone size: NA
CDR3 protein: CASSVGGTNYGYTF
CDR3 DNA: TGTGCCAGCAGTGTTGGCGGAACTAACTATGGCTACACCTTC

V gene: TRBV5-1
D gene: NA
J gene: TRBJ2-5
clone size: NA
CDR3 protein: CASSRGWTQYF
CDR3 DNA: TGCGCCAGCAGTCGGGGTTGGACCCAGTACTTC

V gene: TRBV5-4
D gene: TRBD1
J gene: TRBJ1-1
clone size: NA
CDR3 protein: CASSYSGGWTEAFF
CDR3 DNA: TGTGCCAGCAGCTATTCAGGGGGCTGGACTGAAGCTTTCTTT

V gene: TRBV4-1
D gene: NA
J gene: TRBJ2-7
clone size: NA
CDR3 protein: CASSQNGDRTYEQYF
CDR3 DNA: TGCGCCAGCAGCCAAAACGGAGACAGAACTTACGAGCAGTACTTC

V gene: TRBV10-2
D gene: TRBD2
J gene: TRBJ2-1
clone size: NA
CDR3 protein: CASSEVLAEFNEQFF
CDR3 DNA: TGCGCCAGCAGTGAGGTACTAGCGGAGTTCAATGAGCAGTTCTTC

V gene: TRBV21-1
D gene: NA
J gene: TRBJ1-3
clone size: NA
CDR3 protein: CAILTGEIGNTIYF
CDR3 DNA: TGTGCCATCCTGACAGGGGAAATTGGAAACACCATATATTTT

V gene: TRBV28
D gene: NA
J gene: TRBJ1-2
clone size: NA
CDR3 protein: CASSYGSPGYGYTF
CDR3 DNA: TGTGCCAGCAGCTATGGCTCACCGGGGTATGGCTACACCTTC

V gene: TRBV19
D gene: NA
J gene: TRBJ2-2
clone size: NA
CDR3 protein: CASSPVIAGELFF
CDR3 DNA: TGTGCCAGTAGCCCCGTTATAGCCGGGGAGCTGTTTTTT

V gene: TRBV7-7
D gene: TRBD2
J gene: TRBJ2-2
clone size: NA
CDR3 protein: CASGSSFGELFF
CDR3 DNA: TGTGCTAGCGGGTCTAGCTTCGGGGAGCTGTTTTTT

V gene: TRBV7-6
D gene: TRBD1
J gene: TRBJ2-3
clone size: NA
CDR3 protein: CASSNGQGADTQYF
CDR3 DNA: TGTGCCAGCAGTAATGGACAGGGCGCAGATACGCAGTATTTT

V gene: TRBV4-1
D gene: TRBD2
J gene: TRBJ2-3
clone size: NA
CDR3 protein: CASSQTRLAGAGRDTQYF
CDR3 DNA: TGCGCCAGCAGCCAAACTAGACTAGCGGGAGCAGGGAGAGATACGCAGTATTTT

V gene: TRBV5-5
D gene: TRBD1
J gene: TRBJ2-7
clone size: NA
CDR3 protein: CASSWGPGQGVFSYEQYF
CDR3 DNA: TGTGCCAGCAGCTGGGGGCCGGGACAGGGGGTTTTCTCCTACGAGCAGTACTTC

V gene: TRBV6-5
D gene: NA
J gene: TRBJ2-7
clone size: NA
CDR3 protein: CATSGHGSGAYEQYF
CDR3 DNA: TGTGCCACATCCGGTCATGGATCCGGGGCCTACGAGCAGTACTTC

V gene: TRBV9
D gene: NA
J gene: TRBJ1-1
clone size: NA
CDR3 protein: CASSVGRTRNTEAFF
CDR3 DNA: TGTGCCAGCAGCGTTGGAAGGACAAGGAACACTGAAGCTTTCTTT

V gene: TRBV19
D gene: NA
J gene: TRBJ1-1
clone size: NA
CDR3 protein: CASSIAPELYLSLLNTEAFF
CDR3 DNA: TGTGCCAGTAGTATAGCTCCCGAATTATACCTCAGTCTTTTGAACACTGAAGCTTTCTTT

V gene: TRBV11-2
D gene: NA
J gene: TRBJ2-7
clone size: NA
CDR3 protein: CASSLILGHEQYF
CDR3 DNA: TGTGCCAGCAGCTTAATCCTGGGCCACGAGCAGTACTTC

V gene: TRBV27
D gene: TRBD1
J gene: TRBJ1-5
clone size: NA
CDR3 protein: CASSLRQGRNQPQHF
CDR3 DNA: TGTGCCAGCAGTCTAAGACAGGGACGCAATCAGCCCCAGCATTTT

V gene: TRBV7-9
D gene: TRBD1
J gene: TRBJ2-7
clone size: NA
CDR3 protein: CASSVQGAKREQYF
CDR3 DNA: TGTGCCAGCAGCGTTCAGGGGGCGAAAAGGGAGCAGTACTTC

V gene: TRBV9
D gene: NA
J gene: TRBJ1-4
clone size: NA
CDR3 protein: CASSSRPRNNEKLFF
CDR3 DNA: TGTGCCAGCAGCTCCCGACCCAGGAATAATGAAAAACTGTTTTTT

V gene: TRBV10-3
D gene: NA
J gene: TRBJ1-2
clone size: NA
CDR3 protein: CAISLAGNNYGYTF
CDR3 DNA: TGTGCCATCAGTCTGGCAGGGAACAACTATGGCTACACCTTC

V gene: TRBV4-1
D gene: NA
J gene: TRBJ1-5
clone size: NA
CDR3 protein: CASSPATPGFNQPQHF
CDR3 DNA: TGCGCCAGCAGCCCAGCCACCCCAGGGTTCAATCAGCCCCAGCATTTT

V gene: TRBV5-1
D gene: TRBD1
J gene: TRBJ1-1
clone size: few
CDR3 protein: CASGQGVGRTEAFF
CDR3 DNA: TGCGCCAGCGGACAGGGGGTTGGGAGGACTGAAGCTTTCTTT

V gene: TRBV28
D gene: NA
J gene: TRBJ2-1
clone size: NA
CDR3 protein: CASMAGPYNEQFF
CDR3 DNA: TGTGCCAGCATGGCGGGCCCTTACAATGAGCAGTTCTTC

V gene: TRBV14
D gene: NA
J gene: TRBJ1-3
clone size: NA
CDR3 protein: CASSQVSGSGNTIYF
CDR3 DNA: TGTGCCAGCAGCCAAGTGTCGGGTAGTGGAAACACCATATATTTT

V gene: TRBV19
D gene: TRBD1
J gene: TRBJ1-2
clone size: NA
CDR3 protein: CASSITQGGGYGYTF
CDR3 DNA: TGTGCCAGTAGTATTACACAGGGGGGGGGTTATGGCTACACCTTC

V gene: TRBV30
D gene: NA
J gene: TRBJ2-3
clone size: NA
CDR3 protein: CAWTTPNTQYF
CDR3 DNA: TGTGCCTGGACCACTCCGAATACGCAGTATTTT

V gene: TRBV5-1
D gene: TRBD1
J gene: TRBJ2-4
clone size: NA
CDR3 protein: CASSGRQGNIQYF
CDR3 DNA: TGCGCCAGCAGCGGGCGACAGGGGAACATTCAGTACTTC

V gene: TRBV6-1
D gene: TRBD1
J gene: TRBJ2-7
clone size: NA
CDR3 protein: CASKGQGAQSYEQYF
CDR3 DNA: TGTGCCAGCAAGGGACAGGGGGCGCAGTCCTACGAGCAGTACTTC

V gene: TRBV10-1
D gene: TRBD1
J gene: TRBJ2-2
clone size: NA
CDR3 protein: CASSADRDRATGELFF
CDR3 DNA: TGCGCCAGCAGTGCCGATCGGGACAGGGCCACCGGGGAGCTGTTTTTT

V gene: TRBV16
D gene: TRBD1
J gene: TRBJ1-5
clone size: once
CDR3 protein: CASSHYGTGKRGNQPQHF
CDR3 DNA: TGTGCCAGCAGCCATTACGGGACAGGGAAAAGGGGCAATCAGCCCCAGCATTTT

V gene: TRBV9
D gene: TRBD1
J gene: TRBJ1-3
clone size: NA
CDR3 protein: CASSGTGKALSGNTIYF
CDR3 DNA: TGTGCCAGCAGCGGGACAGGTAAAGCCCTCTCTGGAAACACCATATATTTT

V gene: TRBV5-5
D gene: TRBD1
J gene: TRBJ2-7
clone size: NA
CDR3 protein: CASSLPGQGTYEQYF
CDR3 DNA: TGTGCCAGCAGCCTCCCGGGACAGGGAACCTACGAGCAGTACTTC

V gene: TRBV5-4
D gene: TRBD2
J gene: TRBJ2-5
clone size: NA
CDR3 protein: CASSPSGTSVQETQYF
CDR3 DNA: TGTGCCAGCAGTCCCTCGGGGACTAGCGTTCAAGAGACCCAGTACTTC

V gene: TRBV14
D gene: NA
J gene: TRBJ1-2
clone size: once
CDR3 protein: CASSHSRGYGYTF
CDR3 DNA: TGTGCCAGCAGCCACTCCAGGGGATACGGCTACACCTTC

V gene: TRBV7-9
D gene: NA
J gene: TRBJ1-2
clone size: NA
CDR3 protein: CASSTGANGYTF
CDR3 DNA: TGTGCCAGCAGCACCGGAGCGAATGGCTACACCTTC

V gene: TRBV19
D gene: TRBD1
J gene: TRBJ2-7
clone size: NA
CDR3 protein: CASSIQGVDYEQYF
CDR3 DNA: TGTGCCAGTAGTATCCAGGGGGTCGATTACGAGCAGTACTTC

V gene: TRBV6-6
D gene: TRBD2
J gene: TRBJ2-5
clone size: NA
CDR3 protein: CASSTLAGRQETQYF
CDR3 DNA: TGTGCCAGCAGTACCCTAGCGGGTCGACAAGAGACCCAGTACTTC

V gene: TRBV7-9
D gene: NA
J gene: TRBJ2-7
clone size: NA
CDR3 protein: CASRGTQGDKRSSYEQYF
CDR3 DNA: TGTGCCAGCAGAGGAACTCAAGGCGATAAGCGGAGCTCCTACGAGCAGTACTTC